The following is a T cell receptor beta chain sequence with its context. Its matching antigen is unknown. Looked up from germline, CDR1 is MGHRA and CDR2 is YSYEKL. V dropped 6 bases and J dropped 0 bases, with 12 bases sitting between them. The CDR3 is 16 amino acids. This sample was taken from a study of T cell repertoires in cytomegalovirus infection. Each CDR3 protein gets one entry after TCRdb re-called the reads with MiXCR. The table includes approximately 1,000,000 distinct CDR3 sequences, around 30% detected once. The source was cultured CD8+ T cells from PBMCs, collected from culture after CMV antigen stimulation. This TCR was recovered from a human donor in good health (CMV status not recorded). Some clones in this sample may be carry-over from other donors' samples. The V call is TRBV4-1, the J call TRBJ1-6, with D possibly matching TRBD1 (5 bases). The CDR3 DNA reads as TGCGCCAGCAGAGGCGACAGAAGCTCCTATAATTCACCCCTCCACTTT. Encoded protein: CASRGDRSSYNSPLHF.